Following are 11 T cell receptor beta chains from one sample sequenced in a study of blood T cell repertoires in COVID-19. Assay: immunoSEQ multiplex PCR; the TCRdb copy retains only in-frame clones and omits some. Among over 110,000 clones, over 75% were seen once, and the ten largest hold roughly 4.3%. Sequences were obtained from PBMCs or T cells enriched from blood (not recorded which). The source is a man aged 50-60 years in a cohort exposed to, infected with or recovered from COVID-19 (not recorded which).

The chain combines TRBV9 with TRBJ1-1, with D tentatively TRBD1 (6 bases). V lost 0 bases to trimming and J lost 3 bases, with 18 bases between them. This CDR3 is built from 17 residues. Germline V gives CDR1 SGDLS, CDR2 YYNGEE. The CDR3 DNA reads as TGTGCCAGCAGCGTAGGTCCTCTACAGGGATCGGACACTGAAGCTTTCTTT. This gives the protein CASSVGPLQGSDTEAFF. The entire variable domain, with the rest obtained from reference TRBV9 and TRBJ1-1, is as follows: DSGVTQTPKHLITATGQRVTLRCSPRSGDLSVYWYQQSLDQGLQFLIQYYNGEERAKGNILERFSAQQFPDLHSELNLSSLELGDSALYFCASSVGPLQGSDTEAFFGQGTRLTVV.

The chain recombines TRBV9 with TRBJ2-1; 13 bases match TRBD2. The trim removed 4 bases at V and 4 bases at J, leaving 11 bases unmatched. CDR3 length equals 18 residues. Per the germline V gene, CDR1 is SGDLS and CDR2 is YYNGEE. The CDR3 sequence: CASSTLRLAGGNYNEQFF. In DNA form, the CDR3 reads TGTGCCAGCAGCACCCTCCGACTAGCGGGGGGCAATTACAATGAGCAGTTCTTC.

This clone was found once. The chain joins TRBV7-2 to TRBJ2-1; D perhaps matches TRBD1 (5 bases). V was shortened by 5 bases and J by 4 bases, with 15 bases between the two germline ends. Per the germline V gene, CDR1 is SGHTA and CDR2 is FQGNSA. The CDR3 is 15 amino acids. CDR3 amino acids: CASSLSWGAYNEQFF. The CDR3 DNA reads as TGTGCCAGCAGCCTTTCCTGGGGCGCTTACAATGAGCAGTTCTTC.

In its sample, this clone was seen a few times. The CDR3 DNA follows: TGTGCCAGCAGCGTAGATGGCCGCAATCAGCCCCAGCATTTT. It is translated as CASSVDGRNQPQHF. The chain carries TRBV9 and TRBJ1-5; D call uncertain. Germline CDR1 reads SGDLS; CDR2 reads YYNGEE. V gave up 0 bases and J gave up 2 bases, with 6 bases separating them. This CDR3 contains 14 residues.

The chain combines TRBV6-5 with TRBJ1-3; TRBD1 is a possible D gene (5 bases). V lost 7 bases and J lost 2, with 15 bases in between. CDR3 length: 15 amino acids. From germline, CDR1 is MNHEY and CDR2 SVGAGI. The chain's CDR3 is CASTSTPGTGNTIYF. As DNA, the CDR3 is TGTGCCAGCACCTCAACCCCAGGGACTGGAAACACCATATATTTT.

DNA of the CDR3: TGCGCCAGCAGTGAAGAACTTAACAGGGGGCGAGGTGAAAAACTGTTTTTT. Its translation: CASSEELNRGRGEKLFF. The chain employs TRBV10-2 and TRBJ1-4; 9 bases map to TRBD1. The CDR3 contains 17 residues. Per the germline V gene, CDR1 is WSHSY and CDR2 is SAAADI. With 3 bases clipped from V and 7 bases from J, the junction kept 12 bases outside the gene matches.

The chain links TRBV20-1 to TRBJ1-5, with D perhaps matching TRBD1 (5 bases). This CDR3 contains 15 residues. V was shortened by 3 bases and J by 4 bases, with 16 bases between the two germline ends. Germline V gene sequence: CDR1 DFQATT, CDR2 SNEGSKA (reference sequence). The CDR3 coding sequence is TGCAGTGCTAGTAGTGGGGGGACGAAGAATCAGCCCCAGCATTTT. Protein product: CSASSGGTKNQPQHF.

About this clone: Different DNA sequences within this sample yield the same CDR3. Here the CDR3 DNA reads TGTGCCAGCTCGACAGCGAACACCGGGGAGCTGTTTTTT. It encodes CASSTANTGELFF. The rearrangement uses TRBV7-3 and TRBJ2-2, with D tentatively TRBD1 (5 bases). The CDR3 sequence is 13 residues long. CDR1 and CDR2 from the germline V gene are SGHTA and FQGTGA. V was shortened by 8 bases and J by 0 bases, with 7 bases between the two germline ends.

This clone was detected only once. The chain links TRBV27 to TRBJ2-3, with 7 bases matching TRBD1. The V gene's germline CDR1 is MNHEY and CDR2 SMNVEV (reference sequence). This CDR3 is built from 18 residues. The trim removed 5 bases at V and 2 bases at J, leaving 16 bases unmatched. The CDR3 coding sequence is TGTGCCAGCAGTCCCCAGGGACAGCCGTTATATGACACAGATACGCAGTATTTT. It codes for CASSPQGQPLYDTDTQYF.

The chain combines TRBV2 with TRBJ2-1, with 8 nucleotides matching TRBD2. CDR3 length equals 14 residues. CDR1 and CDR2 (germline): SNHLY, FYNNEI. With 3 bases clipped from V and 7 bases from J, the junction kept 5 bases outside the gene matches. CDR3 coding DNA: TGTGCCAGCAGTGATGCGGGAGGAGGAAATGAGCAGTTCTTC. Translating it yields CASSDAGGGNEQFF.

The rearrangement links TRBV3-1 (or the pseudogene TRBV3-2) to TRBJ2-5, with a tentative D call TRBD1 (8 bases). Looked up from germline, CDR1 is LGHDT and CDR2 is YNNKEL (reference sequence). CDR3 length equals 15 residues. With 4 bases removed from V and 5 bases from J, the gap between germline ends came to 17 bases. This CDR3 is CASSRQQGGRETQYF. CDR3 bases: TGTGCCAGCAGCCGCCAACAGGGGGGGCGGGAGACCCAGTACTTC.